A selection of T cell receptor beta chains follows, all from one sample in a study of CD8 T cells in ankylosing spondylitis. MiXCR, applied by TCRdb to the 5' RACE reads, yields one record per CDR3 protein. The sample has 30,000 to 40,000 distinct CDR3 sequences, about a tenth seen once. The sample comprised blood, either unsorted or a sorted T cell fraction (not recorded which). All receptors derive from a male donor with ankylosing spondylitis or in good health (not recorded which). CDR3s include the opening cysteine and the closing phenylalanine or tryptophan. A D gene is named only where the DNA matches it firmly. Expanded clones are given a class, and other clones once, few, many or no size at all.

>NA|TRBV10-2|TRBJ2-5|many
CASSQTQGETQYF
TGCGCCAGCAGCCAGACCCAGGGTGAGACCCAGTACTTC
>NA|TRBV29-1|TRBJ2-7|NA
CSVEAGSFQNPYEEYF
TGCAGCGTTGAAGCCGGATCCTTTCAAAACCCCTACGAGGAGTACTTC
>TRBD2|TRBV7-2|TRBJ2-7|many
CASSLLLAGGPEGEQYF
TGTGCCAGCAGCTTACTTCTAGCGGGAGGGCCGGAGGGCGAGCAGTACTTC
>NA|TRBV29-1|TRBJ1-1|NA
CSLSTMNTEAFF
TGCAGCCTCTCCACGATGAACACTGAAGCTTTCTTT
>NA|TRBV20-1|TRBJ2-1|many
CSASGFGQRNSYNEQFF
TGCAGTGCTAGCGGCTTTGGCCAGCGGAACTCCTACAATGAGCAGTTCTTC
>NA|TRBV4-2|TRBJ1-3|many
CASSQERDNSGNTIYF
TGTGCCAGCAGCCAAGAAAGGGACAACTCTGGAAACACCATATATTTT
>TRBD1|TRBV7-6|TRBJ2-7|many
CASSLTGGQGYEQYF
TGTGCCAGCAGCTTGACAGGGGGCCAAGGGTACGAGCAGTACTTC
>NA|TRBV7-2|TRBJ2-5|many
CASSLNRDGQETQYF
TGTGCCAGCAGCCTGAACAGGGACGGCCAAGAGACCCAGTACTTC
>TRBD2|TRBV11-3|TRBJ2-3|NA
CASSLGSSGRTATQYF
TGTGCCAGCAGCTTAGGGTCTAGCGGGAGGACAGCTACGCAGTATTTT
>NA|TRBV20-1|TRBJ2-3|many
CSAVKVAGTDTQYF
TGCAGTGCTGTAAAGGTGGCGGGCACAGATACGCAGTATTTT
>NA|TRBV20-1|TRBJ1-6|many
CSARLGQSGPLHF
TGCAGTGCTAGACTTGGGCAGTCGGGGCCCCTCCACTTT
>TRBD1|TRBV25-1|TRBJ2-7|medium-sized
CASRATGTGSYEQYF
TGTGCCAGCAGGGCAACCGGGACAGGGTCCTACGAGCAGTACTTC
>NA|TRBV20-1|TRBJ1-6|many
CSARKRQTTNNSPLHF
TGCAGTGCTAGAAAAAGACAGACGACAAATAATTCACCCCTCCACTTT
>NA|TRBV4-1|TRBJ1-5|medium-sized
CASSQAQGTPQPQHF
TGCGCCAGCAGCCAAGCACAAGGGACCCCTCAGCCCCAGCATTTT
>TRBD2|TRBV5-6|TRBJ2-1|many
CASSLVAGDNEQFF
TGTGCCAGCAGCTTGGTTGCGGGAGATAATGAGCAGTTCTTC
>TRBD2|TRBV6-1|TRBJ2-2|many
CASEKTSGRTGELFF
TGTGCCAGCGAAAAGACTAGCGGGAGAACCGGGGAGCTGTTTTTT
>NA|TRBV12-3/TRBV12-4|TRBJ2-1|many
CASSFRLPPNEQFF
TGTGCCAGCAGTTTCAGACTTCCCCCCAATGAGCAGTTCTTC
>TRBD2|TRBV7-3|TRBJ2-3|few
CASSRAGVEADTQYF
TGTGCCAGCAGCAGGGCGGGAGTAGAAGCAGATACGCAGTATTTT
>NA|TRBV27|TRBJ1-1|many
CASSSQGRTEAFF
TGTGCCAGCAGTTCACAGGGTAGGACTGAAGCTTTCTTT
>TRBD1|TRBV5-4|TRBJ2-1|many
CASRSDREQFF
TGTGCCAGCAGATCGGACAGGGAGCAGTTCTTC
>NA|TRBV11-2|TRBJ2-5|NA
CASSTSGRVGGETQYF
TGTGCCAGCAGCACCTCGGGACGGGTGGGAGGAGAGACCCAGTACTTC
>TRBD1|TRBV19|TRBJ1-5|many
CASSIGTGGQPQHF
TGTGCCAGTAGTATTGGGACAGGGGGCCAGCCCCAGCATTTT
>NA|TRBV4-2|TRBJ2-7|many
CASSQDLTGVSYEQYF
TGTGCCAGCAGCCAAGATCTAACGGGAGTAAGCTACGAGCAGTACTTC
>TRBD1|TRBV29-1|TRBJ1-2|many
CSGRTGYGYTF
TGCAGCGGTCGGACAGGTTATGGCTACACCTTC
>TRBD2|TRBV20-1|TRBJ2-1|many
CSASETSGSHLKTNEQFF
TGCAGTGCTAGTGAAACTAGCGGGAGTCATCTTAAGACCAATGAGCAGTTCTTC
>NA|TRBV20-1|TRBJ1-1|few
CSARGLRGEGNTEAFF
TGCAGTGCTAGGGGCCTAAGAGGGGAGGGGAACACTGAAGCTTTCTTT
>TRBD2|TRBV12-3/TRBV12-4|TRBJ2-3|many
CASSRRLAGFTDTQYF
TGTGCCAGCAGTCGCCGACTAGCGGGTTTCACAGATACGCAGTATTTT
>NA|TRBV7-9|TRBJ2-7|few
CASSTPPNRGGDEQYF
TGTGCCAGCAGCACCCCACCTAACAGGGGAGGAGACGAGCAGTACTTC
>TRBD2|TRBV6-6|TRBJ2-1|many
CASGLAGGEQFF
TGTGCCAGCGGCCTAGCGGGAGGTGAGCAGTTCTTC
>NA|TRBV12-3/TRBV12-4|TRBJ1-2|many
CASSFRQAGYGYTF
TGTGCCAGCAGTTTCCGGCAGGCGGGCTATGGCTACACCTTC
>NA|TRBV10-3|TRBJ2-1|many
CAISESIGGNEQFF
TGTGCCATCAGTGAGAGTATAGGAGGCAATGAGCAGTTCTTC
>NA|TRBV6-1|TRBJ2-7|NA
CASSPDETSSEQYF
TGTGCCAGCAGCCCGGACGAGACTAGTTCCGAGCAGTACTTC
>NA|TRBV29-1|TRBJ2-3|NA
CSVEQGYGDTQYF
TGCAGCGTTGAACAGGGGTACGGGGATACGCAGTATTTT
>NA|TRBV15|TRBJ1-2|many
CATSRGHNYGYTF
TGTGCCACCAGCAGAGGCCATAACTATGGCTACACCTTC
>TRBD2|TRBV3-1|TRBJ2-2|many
CASSQRGTSGRRAGELFF
TGTGCCAGCAGCCAACGAGGGACTAGCGGGAGACGGGCCGGGGAGCTGTTTTTT
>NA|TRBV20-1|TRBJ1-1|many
CSARGWELRATEAFF
TGCAGTGCTAGGGGATGGGAACTGAGAGCCACTGAAGCTTTCTTT
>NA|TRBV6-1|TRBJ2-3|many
CASSPRVGTDTQYF
TGTGCCAGCAGCCCCAGGGTCGGCACAGATACGCAGTATTTT
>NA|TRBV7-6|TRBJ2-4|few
CASSPRVAGLLAKNIQYF
TGTGCCAGCAGCCCTCGGGTCGCGGGGCTATTGGCCAAAAACATTCAGTACTTC
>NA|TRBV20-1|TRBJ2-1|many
CSASRQADSEQFF
TGCAGTGCTAGTAGGCAGGCGGACTCCGAGCAGTTCTTC
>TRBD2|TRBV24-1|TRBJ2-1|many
CATSDRGDGYNEQFF
TGTGCCACCAGTGACCGGGGGGACGGGTACAATGAGCAGTTCTTC
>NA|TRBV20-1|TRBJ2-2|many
CSARDWTETNTGELFF
TGCAGTGCTAGAGATTGGACCGAAACCAACACCGGGGAGCTGTTTTTT
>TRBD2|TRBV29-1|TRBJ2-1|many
CSAETSSYNEQFF
TGCAGCGCTGAGACTAGCAGCTACAATGAGCAGTTCTTC
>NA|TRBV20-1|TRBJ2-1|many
CSARVVSNEQFF
TGCAGTGCTAGAGTGGTAAGCAATGAGCAGTTCTTC
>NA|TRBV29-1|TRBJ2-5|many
CSVGNKETQYF
TGCAGCGTTGGGAACAAGGAGACCCAGTACTTC
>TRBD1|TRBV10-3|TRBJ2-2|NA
CVISGEQGARELFF
TGTGTTATCAGCGGAGAACAGGGGGCCCGGGAGCTGTTTTTT
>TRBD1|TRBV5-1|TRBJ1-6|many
CASKADRGNSPLHF
TGCGCCAGCAAGGCCGACAGGGGGAATTCACCCCTCCACTTT
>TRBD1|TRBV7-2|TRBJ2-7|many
CASSSIGTGGSEQYF
TGTGCCAGCAGCTCCATCGGGACAGGGGGCAGCGAGCAGTACTTC
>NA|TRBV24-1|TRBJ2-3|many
CATSDWGQGADTQYF
TGTGCCACCAGTGATTGGGGGCAGGGCGCAGATACGCAGTATTTT
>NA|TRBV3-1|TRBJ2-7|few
CASSQLSGGLSYEQYF
TGTGCCAGCAGCCAGCTATCAGGGGGGTTATCCTACGAGCAGTACTTC
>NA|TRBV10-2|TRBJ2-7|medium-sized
CASSEPGLTYEQYF
TGCGCCAGCAGTGAGCCGGGACTGACCTACGAGCAGTACTTC
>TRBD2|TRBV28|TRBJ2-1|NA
CASSLGLAGAFRDEQFF
TGTGCCAGCAGTTTGGGACTAGCGGGAGCCTTCCGGGATGAGCAGTTCTTC
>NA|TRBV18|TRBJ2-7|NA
CACTSRQGLHYEQYF
TGTGCCTGCACGAGCAGGCAGGGGCTTCACTACGAGCAGTACTTC
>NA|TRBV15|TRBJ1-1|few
CATSTAGTVNTEAFF
TGTGCCACCAGCACCGCGGGGACGGTCAACACTGAAGCTTTCTTT
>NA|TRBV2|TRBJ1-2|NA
CASTLRSNYGYTF
TGTGCCAGCACCCTACGAAGTAACTATGGCTACACCTTC